The present T cell receptor beta chain was sequenced within a study of blood T cell repertoires in COVID-19 (dated by TCRdb to the early 2020s). Some background on the complete study: Samples from collaborators originated in the United States, Italy and Spain and spanned both the acute and convalescent phases of COVID-19. Where available, HLA class I and class II types were taken from metadata supplied by the sample provider and were not determined by assay-based typing. Subjects who had been exposed to COVID-19, were actively infected with it, or had recovered from it provided the deeply sampled blood TCRbeta repertoires that made up the dataset. Nearly every sample came with metadata listing a de-identified subject ID, COVID-19 status, age in years and sex. Samples came from the ongoing ImmuneRACE study (first 160 participants) plus 1,254 subjects from 6 global collaborators. The repertoires were released in a freely available public database meant as a resource for research on the immune response to SARS-CoV-2. The prospective study material was composed of cDNA or gDNA derived from T cells, B-cell-depleted T cells, or PBMCs. Points the paper makes about the study in general: How much clinical and demographic metadata was included differed by source and by participant, and the metadata was provided uncurated.

This clone was seen only a few times. It lacks a known antigen. No per-base quality is available; no much larger clone lies one base away. The immunoSEQ Assay, a bias-controlled multiplex PCR, was used to amplify TCRbeta CDR3 regions from genomic DNA. Per the original workflow: The number of nucleated cells in each sample was estimated by amplification of reference gene primers within the assay. Sequence reads were collapsed and filtered to measure the absolute abundance of every unique TCRbeta CDR3 rearrangement. For each sample, productive Simpson clonality was calculated as the square root of Simpson's diversity index over productive rearrangements. Imported from immuneACCESS, the table was reduced by TCRdb to in-frame sequences with V and J called. These copies leave out some clones; in studies compared against another copy, an unresolved V gene accounts for under half, and the cause of the remainder is not known. The V and J calls and clone size are taken from that table; D and trimming were inferred from the DNA. Within this sample are 240,000 or so clones, with approximately 80% of them counted one time only. The leading ten clones occupy around 3.5% of the sample.

Whole blood was collected in K2EDTA tubes by collaborating institutions according to the institutions' own protocols. For TCRbeta analysis, collaborators shipped samples in one of three forms: frozen whole blood, isolated PBMCs, or DNA extracted from either of those sample types. Taken from the germline V gene, the CDR1 and CDR2 loops are SQVTM and ANQGSEA. The V end gives up 2 bases and the J end 4 bases, leaving 6 bases in the junction not matched to a gene. Counted from cysteine to phenylalanine, this CDR3 has 15 amino acids. The CDR3 DNA has 45 bases and is translated from base 1. Recombination linked TRBV29-1 to TRBJ2-1; 9 nucleotides in the junction match TRBD1. Sequenced material: peripheral blood. This sequence originates from a woman under 30 with acute or convalescent COVID-19. The CDR3 reads as follows: CSVEPWDREYNEQFF. The nucleotides are TGCAGCGTTGAACCTTGGGACAGGGAGTACAATGAGCAGTTCTTC.